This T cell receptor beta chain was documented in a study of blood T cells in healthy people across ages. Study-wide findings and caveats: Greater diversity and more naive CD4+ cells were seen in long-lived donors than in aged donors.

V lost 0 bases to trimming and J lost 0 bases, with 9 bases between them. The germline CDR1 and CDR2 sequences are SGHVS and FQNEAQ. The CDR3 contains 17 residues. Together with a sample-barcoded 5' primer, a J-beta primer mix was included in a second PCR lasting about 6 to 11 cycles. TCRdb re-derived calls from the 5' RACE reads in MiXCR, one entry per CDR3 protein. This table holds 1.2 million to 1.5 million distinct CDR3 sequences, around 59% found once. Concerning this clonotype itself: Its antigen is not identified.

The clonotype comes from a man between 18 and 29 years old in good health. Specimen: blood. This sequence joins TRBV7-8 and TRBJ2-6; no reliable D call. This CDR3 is CASSLAHKGSGANVLTF. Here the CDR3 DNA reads TGTGCCAGCAGCTTAGCGCATAAGGGCTCTGGGGCCAACGTCCTGACTTTC.